Below are 24 T cell receptor beta chains sequenced from a single sample in a study of T cell clonality in common variable immunodeficiency. Study-wide points: Common variable immunodeficiency TCR beta sequences reportedly had fewer deletions and N-nucleotide insertions.

These receptors have no known antigen. The table came from immunoSEQ multiplex PCR; TCRdb's copy has only in-frame clones and leaves some out. The sample presents 15,000 to 25,000 clones, none singletons. The sequencing sample was made of peripheral blood mononuclear cells. Receptors were obtained from a human donor with common variable immunodeficiency.

Remarks on this clone: Sequencing ends 3 residues short of the CDR3 end; the germline J gene provides the rest. V is TRBV30 and J is TRBJ2-1; 11 bases match TRBD2. J was trimmed by 2 bases and V by 1 base; bases with no gene match: 4. CDR1 and CDR2 from the germline V gene are GTSNPN and SVGIG (reference sequence). This CDR3 comprises 16 residues. CDR3 DNA (partial): TGTGCCTGGAGTGATACTAGCGGGAGACCCTACAATGAG. This translates into CAWSDTSGRPYNE. The full CDR3 sequence reads CAWSDTSGRPYNEQFF.

This clone was seen more than once but under ten times. The sequenced fragment ends 3 residues before the CDR3 boundary, so the rest is inferred from the germline J gene. V gene TRBV18 combines with J gene TRBJ1-2; 7 bases line up with TRBD1. This CDR3 comprises 15 residues. Per the germline V gene, CDR1 is KGHSH and CDR2 is LQKENI. V dropped 4 bases and J dropped 5; count of bases not matched to a gene: 10. CDR3 residues: CASSLRRDRRYGYTF. The part of the CDR3 DNA that was read is TGTGCCAGCTCACTCCGCCGGGACAGACGATATGGC.

The CDR3 bases that were read are TGTGCCAGTAGTATAGAGGGCTTGAGCAATCAGCCC. This sequence encodes CASSIEGLSNQP. The CDR3 reads in full as CASSIEGLSNQPQHF. The chain is built from TRBV19 and TRBJ1-5; D is ambiguous. The read halts 3 residues ahead of the CDR3 end, with the missing end drawn from the germline J gene. Trimming shortened V by 0 bases and J by 1 base, and 7 bases separated the two germline ends. Germline V gene lookup returns CDR1 LNHDA and CDR2 SQIVND (reference sequence). This CDR3 is built from 15 residues. Together with reference TRBV19 and TRBJ1-5, the CDR3 gives the full variable domain: DGGITQSPKYLFRKEGQNVTLSCEQNLNHDAMYWYRQDPGQGLRLIYYSQIVNDFQKGDIAEGYSVSREKKESFPLTVTSAQKNPTAFYLCASSIEGLSNQPQHFGDGTRLSIL.

This clone was seen a handful of times. Sequencing ends 3 residues short of the CDR3 end; the germline J gene provides the rest. The V call is TRBV7-9, the J call TRBJ2-7, with TRBD1 matching over 8 bases. Per germline, CDR1 SEHNR and CDR2 FQNEAQ (reference sequence). The CDR3 has 14 residues. J gave up 3 bases and V 4 bases, and 5 bases lay outside the gene matches. The CDR3 bases that were read are TGTGCCAGCAGCTCGGACAGGGAAGGCTACGAG. Protein: CASSSDREGYE. In full, the CDR3 is CASSSDREGYEQYF.

This clone was counted only a few times. The read falls 3 residues short of the CDR3 end, and the missing part is taken from the germline J gene. The V gene is TRBV2, the J gene TRBJ2-7; a possible D gene is TRBD1 (6 bases). The V and J ends lost 3 bases and 3 bases respectively, with 15 bases between them. Germline V gene sequence: CDR1 SNHLY, CDR2 FYNNEI. The CDR3 extends over 15 amino acids. CDR3 sequence reads: CASSEKTGQFYEQYF. The CDR3 bases that were read are TGTGCCAGCAGTGAGAAGACAGGACAATTCTACGAG.

This clone was observed a handful of times. Here the CDR3 reads CASSEVDTQYF. Incomplete CDR3 DNA: TGTGCCAGCAGTGAGGTAGATACG. The genes are TRBV6-2 or TRBV6-3 and TRBJ2-3; unclear D gene. Sequencing ends 3 residues short of the CDR3 end; the germline J gene provides the rest. CDR1 is MNHEY and CDR2 is SVGEGT in the germline V gene. The CDR3 totals 11 residues. V lost 5 bases, J lost 5 bases, and 5 bases lay in between.

With respect to this clone: The CDR3 end lies 3 residues beyond the end of the read and is filled in from the germline J gene. The genes are TRBV19 and TRBJ1-2; TRBD1 aligns across 12 bases. Trimming cost V 9 bases and J 3 bases; bases outside gene matches: 11. The CDR3 loop spans 16 amino acids. The germline V gene has CDR1 LNHDA and CDR2 SQIVND (reference sequence). The sequenced part of the CDR3 DNA is TGTGCCAGCTTCGGGACAGGGGGCGCGTATCACTATGGC. It encodes CASFGTGGAYHYG. The whole CDR3 protein reads CASFGTGGAYHYGYTF. Complete variable domain (other parts from reference TRBV19 and TRBJ1-2): DGGITQSPKYLFRKEGQNVTLSCEQNLNHDAMYWYRQDPGQGLRLIYYSQIVNDFQKGDIAEGYSVSREKKESFPLTVTSAQKNPTAFYLCASFGTGGAYHYGYTFGSGTRLTVV.

This CDR3 reads CASSPVRDRAETQYF. The sequenced CDR3 bases are TGTGCCAGCAGCCCCGTCAGAGACAGGGCAGAGACC. This rearrangement joins TRBV7-2 to TRBJ2-5; 7 bases align to TRBD1. Read sequence stops 3 residues before the CDR3 end, and the germline J gene provides the missing end. V lost 5 bases, J lost 4 bases, and 10 bases stayed unmatched. Germline V gene data show CDR1 as SGHTA and CDR2 as FQGNSA. CDR3 length: 15 amino acids.

This clone has just a few counts. The CDR3 end is not reached by the read, which stops 3 residues before it; the germline J gene fills it in. The V gene is TRBV7-2, the J gene TRBJ2-5; D might be TRBD1 (7 bases). Trimming left V 6 bases short and J 5 bases short, with 16 bases between. Germline CDR1 and CDR2: SGHTA and FQGNSA. This CDR3 is built from 14 residues. The CDR3 bases that were read are TGTGCCAGCAGGGAAGACAGGGAGGTGGAGACC. Translation gives CASREDREVET. The full CDR3 is CASREDREVETQYF.

Regarding this clone: The read is 3 residues too short to cover the CDR3 end, so that end is filled in from the germline J gene. This chain connects TRBV18 to TRBJ2-1, with D unresolved. Trimming shortened V by 1 base and J by 2 bases, and 12 bases separated the two germline ends. CDR1 KGHSH and CDR2 LQKENI come from the germline V gene. This CDR3 contains 16 residues. CDR3 amino acids: CASSPQGRSAYNEQFF. The covered CDR3 bases are TGTGCCAGCTCACCACAGGGCAGGAGTGCCTACAATGAG.

This clone was found a few times. The read ends 3 residues before the CDR3 terminus; that terminus is restored from the germline J gene. This rearrangement joins TRBV7-9 to TRBJ1-5; D is perhaps TRBD1 (5 bases). CDR1 and CDR2 from the germline V gene are SEHNR and FQNEAQ (reference sequence). Trimming cost V 3 bases and J 6 bases, with 12 bases left between them. The CDR3 spans 14 residues. CDR3 DNA, as far as it was read: TGTGCCAGCAGCTTGGGGCCCGGCGGTCAGCCC. As protein: CASSLGPGGQP. In full, the CDR3 is CASSLGPGGQPQHF.

A few counts support this clone. The read ends 3 residues before the CDR3 terminus; that terminus is restored from the germline J gene. V and J are TRBV7-2 and TRBJ1-2, with a weak D call TRBD1 (5 bases). Germline values: CDR1 SGHTA, CDR2 FQGNSA. The CDR3 contains 12 residues. CDR3 residues: CASSFEKGGYTF. CDR3 DNA (partial): TGTGCCAGCAGCTTTGAAAAGGGGGGC. The full variable domain, its missing parts supplied by reference TRBV7-2 and TRBJ1-2, is GAGVSQSPSNKVTEKGKDVELRCDPISGHTALYWYRQSLGQGLEFLIYFQGNSAPDKSGLPSDRFSAERTGGSVSTLTIQRTQQEDSAVYLCASSFEKGGYTFGSGTRLTVV.

As for this clone: The read terminates 3 residues ahead of where the CDR3 ends, so the germline J gene completes it. The rearrangement links TRBV19 to TRBJ1-1; D remains unclear. Trimming stripped 0 bases from V and 6 bases from J, with 8 bases between. Germline lookup yields CDR1 LNHDA and CDR2 SQIVND (reference sequence). The CDR3 is 13 amino acids. CDR3 DNA, as far as it was read: TGTGCCAGTAGTATAGATCTAAGGGCTGAA. Protein product: CASSIDLRAE. The whole CDR3 sequence is CASSIDLRAEAFF.

This clone was detected only a few times. The CDR3 end lies 3 residues beyond the end of the read and is filled in from the germline J gene. The V gene is TRBV19, the J gene TRBJ2-1; 11 bases are a match to TRBD2. CDR3 size: 17 residues. Germline V CDR1 and CDR2: LNHDA, SQIVND (reference sequence). Germline trimming cut 6 bases from V and 6 bases from J; bases unmatched to any gene: 13. The chain's CDR3 is CASSLLTGTSGANEQFF. The sequenced CDR3 bases are TGTGCCAGTAGCCTCCTCACCGGGACTAGCGGAGCCAATGAG.

This clone was recorded a few times. The read is 3 residues too short to cover the CDR3 end, so that end is filled in from the germline J gene. This chain links TRBV29-1 with TRBJ2-5, with D uncertain. Trimming pared 7 bases from V and 1 base from J, leaving 7 bases between. The CDR3 is made up of 11 amino acids. Germline loops: CDR1 SQVTM, CDR2 ANQGSEA. This CDR3 is CSALVQETQYF. The CDR3 DNA, read in part, is TGCAGCGCCCTAGTCCAAGAGACC.

This clone was seen only a few times. The DNA read from the CDR3 is TGTGCCAGCTCACCAGGGACAGACGACGAG. Its protein product is CASSPGTDDE. The complete CDR3 sequence is CASSPGTDDEQYF. V gene TRBV18 combines with J gene TRBJ2-7; 7 bases are a match to TRBD1. The read ends 3 residues early relative to the CDR3; the germline J gene fills the gap. The CDR3 is 13 amino acids. Germline CDR1 reads KGHSH; CDR2 reads LQKENI. Trimming cost V 2 bases and J 5 bases; bases outside gene matches: 3.

This clone turned up a few times. The sequence runs out 3 residues before the end of the CDR3; the remainder is reconstructed from the germline J gene. The gene calls are TRBV6-2 or TRBV6-3 and TRBJ1-2; unclear D gene. Germline-derived CDR1 and CDR2 are MNHEY and SVGEGT. The V and J ends lost 7 bases and 0 bases respectively, with 9 bases between them. The length of the CDR3 is 13 residues. The CDR3 protein is CASTGKPNYGYTF. The part of the CDR3 DNA that was read is TGTGCCAGCACAGGAAAGCCTAACTATGGC.

This clone was seen only a few times. CDR3 DNA, as far as it was read: TGTGCCAGTAGTACAGGGGGTGGC. It is translated as CASSTGGG. The full-length CDR3 reads as CASSTGGGYTF. The chain employs TRBV19 and TRBJ1-2; 7 bases fit TRBD1. Read coverage stops 3 residues before the CDR3 terminus; the germline J gene supplies the remainder. V was pared by 4 bases and J by 7 bases, with 0 bases of the junction left unmatched. CDR3 length: 11 amino acids. Germline assignment: CDR1 LNHDA and CDR2 SQIVND (reference sequence).

Notes on this clone: Sequencing ends 3 residues short of the CDR3 end; the germline J gene provides the rest. V usage is TRBV6-2 or TRBV6-3 and J usage is TRBJ2-5; TRBD1 agrees at 7 bases. V was clipped by 2 bases and J by 5 bases; unmatched bases: 5. Germline CDR1 and CDR2: MNHEY and SVGEGT. This CDR3 has 14 residues. The CDR3 bases that were read are TGTGCCAGCAGTTACGTACAGGGGCATGAGACC. Its protein is CASSYVQGHET. The CDR3, in full, reads CASSYVQGHETQYF.

Notes on this clone: The read terminates 3 residues before the CDR3 end, so the remaining end is supplied by the germline J gene. This chain connects TRBV18 to TRBJ1-5, with TRBD1 matching over 8 bases. V shed 5 bases, J shed 3 bases, and the junction held 6 bases outside the gene matches. CDR3 size: 15 residues. From germline, CDR1 is KGHSH and CDR2 LQKENI. The covered CDR3 bases are TGTGCCAGCTCAGCGGGACAGGCGGACAATCAGCCC. It specifies CASSAGQADNQP. The whole CDR3 sequence reads CASSAGQADNQPQHF.

This clone occurred a few times. The read stops 3 residues short of the end of the CDR3; the missing end is completed from the germline J gene. This chain joins TRBV7-9 and TRBJ2-5; possibly TRBD1 for D (5 bases). This CDR3 contains 14 residues. Germline assignment: CDR1 SEHNR and CDR2 FQNEAQ (reference sequence). V was clipped by 3 bases and J by 2 bases, with 10 bases between them. The CDR3 loop is CASSFWTLQETQYF. The DNA read from the CDR3 is TGTGCCAGCAGCTTCTGGACATTACAAGAGACC.

For this clone: The read stops 3 residues short of the end of the CDR3; the missing end is completed from the germline J gene. The rearrangement uses TRBV2 and TRBJ2-7; 8 nucleotides agree with TRBD1. Germline CDR1 and CDR2: SNHLY and FYNNEI. This CDR3 is built from 14 residues. Losses at the gene ends were 8 bases for V and 2 bases for J; bases not matched to a gene: 8. CDR3 DNA, as far as it was read: TGTGCCAGCCGTCCCGGACAGGGACCCTACGAG. Its translation is CASRPGQGPYE. The entire CDR3 protein reads CASRPGQGPYEQYF.

This clone was counted between two and nine times. CDR3 bases read: TGTGCCAGTAGTATAACCCAGGGATATGGC. Its translation is CASSITQGYG. From start to end, the CDR3 is CASSITQGYGYTF. The chain recombines TRBV19 with TRBJ1-2, with a tentative D call TRBD1 (5 bases). The observed sequence ends 3 residues before the CDR3 terminus, with the missing tail filled in from the germline J gene. Germline CDR1 is LNHDA and CDR2 is SQIVND (reference sequence). The CDR3 is made up of 13 amino acids. V gave up 2 bases and J gave up 5 bases, with 9 bases separating them.

The CDR3 bases that were read are TGTGCCAGCAGCTTAATTTCAGATTACAATGAG. Protein product: CASSLISDYNE. The whole CDR3 protein reads CASSLISDYNEQFF. The rearrangement uses TRBV11-2 and TRBJ2-1; D is uncertain. The read comes to an end 3 residues before the CDR3 does, leaving the germline J gene to fill in the end. This CDR3 is 14 amino acids long. CDR1 and CDR2 from the germline V gene are SGHAT and FQNNGV. Trimming cost V 2 bases and J 4 bases, with 9 bases left between them.